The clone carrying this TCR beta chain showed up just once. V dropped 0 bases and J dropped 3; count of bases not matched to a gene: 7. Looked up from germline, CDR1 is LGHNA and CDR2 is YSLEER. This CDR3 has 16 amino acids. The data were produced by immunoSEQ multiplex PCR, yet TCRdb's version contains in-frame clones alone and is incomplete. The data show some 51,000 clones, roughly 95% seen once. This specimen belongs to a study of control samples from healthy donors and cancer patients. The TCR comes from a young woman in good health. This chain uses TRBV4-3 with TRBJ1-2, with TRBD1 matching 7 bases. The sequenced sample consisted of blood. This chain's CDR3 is CASSQDITGTDYGYTF. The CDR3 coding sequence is TGCGCCAGCAGCCAAGATATTACGGGGACAGACTATGGCTACACCTTC.